A single sample is the source of the 5 T cell receptor beta chains below, sequenced in a study of blood T cell repertoires in COVID-19. Here immunoSEQ multiplex PCR was the method, and the copy in TCRdb shows in-frame clones only, minus some. Of approximately 270,000 clones listed, about 89% were seen once; the top ten hold about 8.6%. The sequencing sample was made of peripheral blood. The receptors derive from a man in his forties with active or convalescent COVID-19.

The rearrangement joins TRBV27 to TRBJ2-5, with TRBD2 as a possible D gene (6 bases). Germline assignment: CDR1 MNHEY and CDR2 SMNVEV (reference sequence). CDR3 length equals 12 residues. V was trimmed by 6 bases and J by 5 bases, leaving 10 bases between them. CDR3 residues: CASSRAGETQYF. The CDR3, as DNA: TGTGCCAGCAGCCGCGCGGGGGAGACCCAGTACTTC.

This chain connects TRBV12-3 or TRBV12-4 to TRBJ1-5; D not resolved. The CDR3 runs to 13 residues. Trimming removed 7 bases from V and 4 bases from J, with 11 bases in between. DNA for the CDR3: TGTGCCAGCACCTTCGGTATAAATCAGCCCCAGCATTTT. Its translation is CASTFGINQPQHF.

V is TRBV3-1 (or the pseudogene TRBV3-2) and J is TRBJ2-1; 7 nucleotides match TRBD2. Germline loops: CDR1 LGHDT, CDR2 YNNKEL (reference sequence). CDR3 length: 16 amino acids. Trimming took 0 bases from V and 1 from J; bases not matched to a gene: 3. The CDR3 loop is CASSQEGGGSYNEQFF. CDR3 bases: TGTGCCAGCAGCCAAGAGGGCGGGGGTTCCTACAATGAGCAGTTCTTC.

This sequence joins TRBV28 and TRBJ2-7; 11 nucleotides agree with TRBD1. The length of the CDR3 is 15 residues. With V trimmed by 2 bases and J by 5 bases, 5 bases remained unmatched. Germline CDR1 reads MDHEN; CDR2 reads SYDVKM. The CDR3 region has the DNA TGTGCCAGCAGTTTAGGGGGACAGGGGGATGACGAGCAGTACTTC. As protein: CASSLGGQGDDEQYF.

The rearrangement joins TRBV18 to TRBJ2-1, with TRBD1 matching 7 bases. With 0 bases clipped from V and 0 bases from J, the junction kept 2 bases outside the gene matches. CDR1 and CDR2 from the germline V gene are KGHSH and LQKENI. This CDR3 has 16 residues. In DNA form, the CDR3 reads TGTGCCAGCTCACCACCAGGGGGCTTCTCCTACAATGAGCAGTTCTTC. This sequence encodes CASSPPGGFSYNEQFF.